These 28 T cell receptor beta chains came from one sample sequenced in a study of OX40 agonist ivuxolimab in advanced cancers. TCRdb's table, derived via immunoSEQ multiplex PCR, lists solely in-frame clones and lacks some. The sample shows approximately 90,000 clones, 75% to 95% of them seen only once. Sequencing was performed on CD4+ or CD8+ T cells sorted from blood, taken in a trial of the OX40 agonist ivuxolimab. The receptors shown here come from an adult with an advanced solid tumor such as melanoma, head and neck, liver or kidney cancer.

V gene TRBV29-1 combines with J gene TRBJ1-1; perhaps TRBD1 as D (5 bases). V was shortened by 3 bases and J by 10 bases, with 15 bases between the two germline ends. CDR3 length equals 12 residues. Germline V CDR1 and CDR2: SQVTM, ANQGSEA. CDR3 region: CSVESQGQGAFF. The CDR3 DNA sequence: TGCAGCGTTGAGTCGCAGGGTCAAGGAGCTTTCTTT.

The chain employs TRBV4-1 and TRBJ1-1; perhaps TRBD1 as D (5 bases). Trimming took 4 bases from V and 3 from J, leaving 15 bases between them. Germline V lookup: CDR1 MGHRA, CDR2 YSYEKL. CDR3 length: 15 residues. The CDR3 reads CASSLGTLKDTEAFF. In nucleotides, the CDR3 is TGCGCCAGCAGCCTTGGGACCCTGAAGGACACTGAAGCTTTCTTT.

The chain has TRBV11-2 and TRBJ2-7, with a possible D match to TRBD1 (5 bases). Germline V gives CDR1 SGHAT, CDR2 FQNNGV. There are 13 residues in the CDR3. Trimming cost V 3 bases and J 0 bases, with 6 bases left between them. The DNA for the CDR3 is TGTGCCAGCAGCTTTGACAGCTCCTACGAGCAGTACTTC. It yields the protein CASSFDSSYEQYF. Filled out from reference TRBV11-2 and TRBJ2-7, the complete variable domain reads EAGVAQSPRYKIIEKRQSVAFWCNPISGHATLYWYQQILGQGPKLLIQFQNNGVVDDSQLPKDRFSAERLKGVDSTLKIQPAKLEDSAVYLCASSFDSSYEQYFGPGTRLTVT.

The chain recombines TRBV7-2 with TRBJ2-7; 13 bases agree with TRBD2. V shed 4 bases and J 7 bases; nucleotides not matched to a gene: 7. The CDR3 has 15 residues. Looked up from germline, CDR1 is SGHTA and CDR2 is FQGNSA. The CDR3 DNA sequence: TGTGCCAGCAGCTCGGGACTAGCGGGGTCTAAAGAGCAGTACTTC. This gives the protein CASSSGLAGSKEQYF.

The chain recombines TRBV5-4 with TRBJ2-3, with D tentatively TRBD1 or TRBD2 (6 bases each). This CDR3 has 14 amino acids. V was clipped by 2 bases and J by 6 bases, with 13 bases between them. CDR1 SGHNT and CDR2 YYREEE come from the germline V gene (reference sequence). The CDR3 spells CASSFWGAEDTQYF. CDR3 nucleotide sequence: TGTGCCAGCAGCTTTTGGGGGGCCGAGGATACGCAGTATTTT.

The gene calls are TRBV7-8 and TRBJ1-4, with a tentative D call TRBD1 (5 bases). Between the trimmed V and J ends, which lost 7 bases and 7 bases, there was a span of 19 bases. Germline V CDR1 and CDR2: SGHVS, FQNEAQ. The length of the CDR3 is 15 residues. The CDR3 is CASKGGAGWGEKLFF. CDR3 in DNA: TGTGCCAGCAAAGGTGGTGCAGGGTGGGGTGAAAAACTGTTTTTT.

The genes are TRBV13 and TRBJ2-1; the D gene could be TRBD1 or TRBD2 (6 bases each). CDR3 length equals 15 residues. Germline CDR1 and CDR2: PRHDT and FYEKMQ (reference sequence). The ends were cut back, 7 bases at V and 3 bases at J, with 16 bases in the middle. The CDR3 loop is CASNLWGAGYNEQFF. The CDR3 nucleotides are TGTGCCAGCAACCTTTGGGGGGCTGGCTACAATGAGCAGTTCTTC. Looking up the rest from reference TRBV13 and TRBJ2-1 gives the full variable domain: AAGVIQSPRHLIKEKRETATLKCYPIPRHDTVYWYQQGPGQDPQFLISFYEKMQSDKGSIPDRFSAQQFSDYHSELNMSSLELGDSALYFCASNLWGAGYNEQFFGPGTRLTVL.

The J gene is TRBJ1-3, the V gene TRBV10-2; D not resolved. CDR3 length equals 15 residues. Germline CDR1 WSHSY, CDR2 SAAADI. The germline V and J ends were trimmed by 5 bases and 0 bases, with 11 bases remaining between them. CDR3 sequence (DNA): TGCGCCAGCAGTTTCACGGACGGCTCTGGAAACACCATATATTTT. Translated: CASSFTDGSGNTIYF.

The rearrangement joins TRBV11-2 to TRBJ1-1; D is undetermined. The V and J ends lost 6 bases and 3 bases respectively, with 8 bases between them. This CDR3 comprises 12 residues. Germline-derived CDR1 and CDR2 are SGHAT and FQNNGV. CDR3 amino acids: CASRKVDTEAFF. In DNA, the CDR3 is TGTGCCAGCAGAAAAGTAGACACTGAAGCTTTCTTT.

The chain links TRBV4-1 to TRBJ2-7; 7 bases line up with TRBD2. Trimming removed 5 bases from V and 2 bases from J; junction bases left unmatched: 9. CDR1 and CDR2 (germline): MGHRA, YSYEKL. CDR3 length: 15 residues. Here the CDR3 reads CASSWEGRSTYEQYF. In DNA, the CDR3 is TGCGCCAGCAGCTGGGAGGGCCGGTCGACCTACGAGCAGTACTTC.

The sample holds one count of this clone. This rearrangement joins TRBV10-3 to TRBJ2-3; TRBD2 matches at 12 bases. The germline V gene has CDR1 ENHRY and CDR2 SYGVKD. V lost 10 bases to trimming and J lost 3 bases; unmatched junction nucleotides: 2. The CDR3 totals 13 residues. The CDR3, as DNA: TGTGCCACCCTAGCGGGAGGGACAGATACGCAGTATTTT. This gives the protein CATLAGGTDTQYF.

This clone was seen once. The chain combines TRBV5-1 with TRBJ2-5; no clear D gene. Per the germline V gene, CDR1 is SGHRS and CDR2 is YFSETQ. This CDR3 comprises 12 residues. Trimming removed 0 bases at V and 0 bases at J, with 0 bases between. The CDR3 region has the DNA TGCGCCAGCAGCTTGGACCAAGAGACCCAGTACTTC. Amino acids: CASSLDQETQYF. Full variable domain (remainder filled in from reference TRBV5-1 and TRBJ2-5): KAGVTQTPRYLIKTRGQQVTLSCSPISGHRSVSWYQQTPGQGLQFLFEYFSETQRNKGNFPGRFSGRQFSNSRSEMNVSTLELGDSALYLCASSLDQETQYFGPGTRLLVL.

This clone was found once. This rearrangement joins TRBV13 to TRBJ2-7; D possibly matches TRBD1 or TRBD2 (5 bases each). CDR3 length equals 12 residues. Germline CDR1 PRHDT, CDR2 FYEKMQ (reference sequence). Trimming stripped 5 bases from V and 7 bases from J, with 12 bases between. Written as DNA, the CDR3 is TGTGCCAGCAGCCCGGGGCTACGGGAGCAGTACTTC. Protein sequence: CASSPGLREQYF.

The genes are TRBV7-6 and TRBJ2-2; 7 nucleotides align to TRBD2. The germline V gene encodes CDR1 SGHVS and CDR2 FNYEAQ. This CDR3 contains 16 residues. V gave up 0 bases and J gave up 5 bases; unmatched junction bases: 6. The CDR3 reads CASSLAGTTNTGELFF. The DNA for the CDR3 is TGTGCCAGCAGCTTAGCCGGGACTACAAATACCGGGGAGCTGTTTTTT.

The chain joins TRBV6-6 to TRBJ1-1; D ambiguous. Germline V gives CDR1 MNHNY, CDR2 SVGAGI (reference sequence). V was pared by 6 bases and J by 4 bases, with 12 bases between. This CDR3 region has 13 residues. CDR3 nucleotide sequence: TGTGCCAGCAGCCACGGACTAGCCACTGAAGCTTTCTTT. It is translated as CASSHGLATEAFF.

The chain recombines TRBV11-3 with TRBJ2-5, with a tentative D call TRBD2 (6 bases). Germline lookup yields CDR1 SGHNT and CDR2 YENEEA. Trimming removed 4 bases from V and 2 bases from J, with 11 bases in between. This CDR3 has 14 amino acids. The CDR3 loop reads CASSSRDSQETQYF. In DNA, the CDR3 is TGTGCCAGCAGCTCCCGGGACTCTCAAGAGACCCAGTACTTC.

The rearrangement joins TRBV11-3 to TRBJ2-7; D uncertain. The CDR3 covers 15 residues. Trimming removed 3 bases at V and 2 bases at J, with 14 bases between. The germline gives CDR1 SGHNT, CDR2 YENEEA. CDR3 amino acids: CASSFLPDRTYEQYF. The CDR3 DNA reads TGTGCCAGCAGCTTTCTCCCGGACCGGACCTACGAGCAGTACTTC. Filled out from reference TRBV11-3 and TRBJ2-7, the complete variable domain reads EAGVVQSPRYKIIEKKQPVAFWCNPISGHNTLYWYLQNLGQGPELLIRYENEEAVDDSQLPKDRFSAERLKGVDSTLKIQPAELGDSAVYLCASSFLPDRTYEQYFGPGTRLTVT.

This chain links TRBV9 with TRBJ1-4; D call uncertain. V shed 3 bases and J shed 3 bases, with 6 bases lying between them. The CDR3 is made up of 13 amino acids. From germline, CDR1 is SGDLS and CDR2 YYNGEE. The CDR3 nucleotides are TGTGCCAGCAGCGGCCAGCCTAATGAAAAACTGTTTTTT. Amino acid sequence: CASSGQPNEKLFF.

The chain employs TRBV6-5 and TRBJ1-2, with D uncertain. Per the germline V gene, CDR1 is MNHEY and CDR2 is SVGAGI. CDR3 length equals 13 residues. V was pared by 8 bases and J by 0 bases, with 10 bases between. This CDR3 is CASRSGSNYGYTF. The CDR3 region has the DNA TGTGCCAGCCGATCGGGTTCTAACTATGGCTACACCTTC.

The chain has TRBV15 and TRBJ1-2; 7 nucleotides agree with TRBD1. The germline CDR1 and CDR2 sequences are LNHNV and YYDKDF (reference sequence). The CDR3 totals 15 residues. After removal of 8 bases from V and 4 bases from J, the junction contained 13 bases not matched to a gene. The CDR3 here is CATLQAGTASYGYTF. The CDR3 DNA reads as TGTGCCACCCTTCAAGCCGGGACAGCTAGCTATGGCTACACCTTC.

J is TRBJ2-7 and V is TRBV4-1, with 7 bases lining up with TRBD1. The CDR3 is 12 residues long. Per germline, CDR1 MGHRA and CDR2 YSYEKL. Germline trimming cut 4 bases from V and 9 bases from J; bases unmatched to any gene: 6. The CDR3 DNA is TGCGCCAGCAGCCTGGACAGGATGGTGCAGTACTTC. Residues: CASSLDRMVQYF.

The table lists this clone with a count of one. This chain joins TRBV27 and TRBJ2-2; D remains unclear. The CDR3 runs 12 residues. Germline V lookup: CDR1 MNHEY, CDR2 SMNVEV (reference sequence). The V end was cut by 1 base, the J end by 9 bases, with 6 bases between. CDR3 sequence (DNA): TGTGCCAGCAGTTTATTAGGGAGGGAGCTGTTTTTT. Its translation is CASSLLGRELFF.

The chain has TRBV9 and TRBJ2-7; TRBD1 aligns across 8 bases. V lost 5 bases, J lost 5 bases, and 6 bases stayed unmatched. The germline CDR1 and CDR2 sequences are SGDLS and YYNGEE. CDR3 size: 13 residues. Here the CDR3 DNA reads TGTGCCAGCAGTAGAACAGGGGGAAACGAGCAGTACTTC. This gives the protein CASSRTGGNEQYF.

V and J are TRBV21-1 and TRBJ1-1; whether TRBD1, the table's D call, matches the DNA was not checked. TRBV21-1 is a listed pseudogene. This CDR3 is 14 amino acids long. CDR3 protein: CASSFRQGVTEAFF. The CDR3 region has the DNA TGTGCCAGCAGCTTCCGACAGGGTGTCACTGAAGCTTTCTTT.

The chain couples TRBV7-9 to TRBJ2-7; a weak D match, TRBD1 (6 bases). Germline CDR1 and CDR2: SEHNR and FQNEAQ (reference sequence). Trimming cost V 5 bases and J 0 bases, with 14 bases left between them. The CDR3 length is 15 residues. This CDR3 is CASSPPGHLSYEQYF. The DNA for the CDR3 is TGTGCCAGCAGCCCTCCGGGACACCTCTCCTACGAGCAGTACTTC.

This chain connects TRBV10-3 to TRBJ2-3; 8 bases map to TRBD1. This CDR3 comprises 14 residues. CDR1 and CDR2 from the germline V gene are ENHRY and SYGVKD. V lost 6 bases and J lost 4; bases outside the gene matches: 6. Here the CDR3 reads CAISLDRAADTQYF. CDR3 bases: TGTGCCATCAGCCTGGACAGGGCCGCAGATACGCAGTATTTT.

The chain is built from TRBV12-5 and TRBJ2-3; TRBD2 aligns across 10 bases. Germline CDR1 is LGHNT and CDR2 is FRNRAP. Unmatched junction bases numbered 3, after V lost 0 bases and J lost 0 bases. The length of the CDR3 is 17 residues. The CDR3 sequence is CASGLVLTSGSTDTQYF. In nucleotides, the CDR3 is TGTGCTAGTGGTTTGGTCCTGACTAGCGGGAGCACAGATACGCAGTATTTT.

V is TRBV6-1 and J is TRBJ2-7; TRBD2 aligns across 9 bases. V lost 8 bases, J lost 5 bases, and 10 bases stayed unmatched. Per germline, CDR1 MNHNS and CDR2 SASEGT. The CDR3 length is 14 residues. In nucleotides, the CDR3 is TGTGCCAGCCTCCGACTAGCGGAGGGGCACGAGCAGTACTTC. Translating gives CASLRLAEGHEQYF.